This T cell receptor (beta chain) stems from a study of blood T cell repertoires in COVID-19 (dated by TCRdb to 2020 to 2022). Notes on the research overall: Samples covering the acute and convalescent phases of COVID-19 were provided by collaborators in the United States, Italy and Spain. The samples were drawn from the first 160 participants of the ongoing ImmuneRACE study and from 1,254 subjects provided by 6 global collaborators. The repertoires were made available in a free public database intended to serve as a resource for research on the immune response to SARS-CoV-2. A de-identified subject ID, COVID-19 status, age in years and sex were almost always included in the sample metadata. The prospective study material was composed of cDNA or gDNA derived from T cells, B-cell-depleted T cells, or PBMCs. Where available, HLA class I and class II types were obtained from metadata supplied by the sample provider rather than from assay-based typing. Subjects who had been exposed to COVID-19, were actively infected with it, or had recovered from it provided the deeply sampled blood TCRbeta repertoires that made up the dataset.

What the study reported, not specific to this receptor: How much clinical and demographic metadata was included differed by source and by participant, and the metadata was provided uncurated.

In Seattle, one collaborating source enrolled patients while the infection was active and tracked those patients longitudinally over the course of disease. Each collaborating institution followed its own protocols to collect whole blood in K2EDTA tubes. For TCRbeta analysis, collaborator samples were shipped as frozen whole blood, as isolated PBMCs, or as DNA extracted from either sample type. Regarding this clone: The specificity of this receptor is unknown. No per-base quality is available; no much larger clone lies one base away.

TCRbeta CDR3 regions were amplified from genomic DNA using the immunoSEQ Assay, a bias-controlled multiplex PCR. The paper's processing steps were these. Within the assay, amplification of reference gene primers was used to estimate how many nucleated cells each sample contained. To quantify the absolute abundance of each unique TCRbeta CDR3 rearrangement, sequence reads were collapsed and filtered. For each sample, productive Simpson clonality was calculated as the square root of Simpson's diversity index over productive rearrangements. Held by TCRdb, this immuneACCESS table contains in-frame sequences only and omits some clones. Under half of the omission traces to an unresolved V gene where checked; the cause of the rest is unknown. Clone size and V and J calls were adopted from that table, with D and trimming inferred from the DNA. This sample comprises roughly 180,000 clones, around 85% of them detected only once. The ten largest clones represent around 6.9% of the sample.

This receptor was taken from an elderly man with COVID-19, enrolled during active disease. What was sequenced was peripheral blood.

The encoded CDR3 is CASSQMDGKGNYGYTF. Here is the DNA: TGTGCCAGCAGCCAGATGGACGGGAAGGGTAACTATGGCTACACCTTC. The chain uses TRBV4-2 and TRBJ1-2; the D gene lacks a confident call. The cysteine opens and the phenylalanine closes a CDR3 of 16 amino acids. Just the 48-base CDR3 DNA is kept, in frame starting at base 1. Sequences LGHNA (CDR1) and YNFKEQ (CDR2) are obtained from the germline V gene. At the junction V is shortened by 3 bases and J by 1 base, with 15 bases in between.